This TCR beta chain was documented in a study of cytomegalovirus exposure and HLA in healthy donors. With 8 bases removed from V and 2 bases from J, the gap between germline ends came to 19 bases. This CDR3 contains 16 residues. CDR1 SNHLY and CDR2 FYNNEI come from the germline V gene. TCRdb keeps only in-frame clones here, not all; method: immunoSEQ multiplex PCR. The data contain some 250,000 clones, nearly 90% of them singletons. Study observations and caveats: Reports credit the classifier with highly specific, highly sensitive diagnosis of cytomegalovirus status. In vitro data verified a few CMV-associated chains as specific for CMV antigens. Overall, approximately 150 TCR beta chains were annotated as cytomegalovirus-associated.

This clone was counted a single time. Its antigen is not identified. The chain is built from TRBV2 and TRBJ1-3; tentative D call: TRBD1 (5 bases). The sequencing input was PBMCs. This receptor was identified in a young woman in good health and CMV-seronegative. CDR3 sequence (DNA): TGTGCCAGCCGATATAGCGGGGACTCAACTGGAAACACCATATATTTT. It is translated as CASRYSGDSTGNTIYF.